The T cell receptor beta chain under discussion was sequenced for a study of cytomegalovirus exposure and HLA in healthy donors. The study, taken as a whole, reports: Among TCR beta chains, those listed as cytomegalovirus-associated numbered under 200. Later analysis indicated greater clonal expansion among HLA-associated TCR beta chains than among equally common other chains. A few chains linked to CMV were shown in vitro to be specific for CMV antigens.

This CDR3 contains 14 residues. V was clipped by 1 base and J by 1 base; unmatched bases: 0. Germline V lookup: CDR1 SGHDT, CDR2 YYEEEE. It was with 60 Vbeta and 13 Jbeta primers that the PCR ran. Libraries were prepared by immunoSEQ multiplex PCR; TCRdb keeps only in-frame clonotypes and omits some of them. The data contain more than 95,000 clones, about 81% of them singletons. As regards this clone: Its specificity is unknown.

The material sequenced was PBMCs. The rearrangement links TRBV5-6 to TRBJ2-3, with 7 bases matching TRBD2. This receptor was obtained from a woman in her twenties or thirties in good health and CMV-seronegative. The CDR3 DNA sequence: TGTGCCAGCAGCTTGCGGGGGGGCACAGATACGCAGTATTTT. It yields the protein CASSLRGGTDTQYF.